Listed below are T cell receptor beta chains from one sample, sequenced in a study of response to subunit inactivated influenza vaccine. TCRdb used MiXCR to reprocess the RT-PCR reads, holding one entry per CDR3 protein. The table includes around 520,000 distinct CDR3 sequences, roughly 10% detected once. The sample in question was PBMCs from blood, obtained on the day of vaccination. Receptors were obtained from a man over 45 who received an inactivated influenza vaccine. The CDR3 runs from the conserved cysteine through the conserved F or W. D genes are given only for firm matches. Clone size appears in some rows only: once, few, many, or a class for an expanded clone.

clone_size j_call v_call d_call cdr3_nt cdr3_aa
. TRBJ2-3 TRBV6-5 . TGTGCCAGCAGTTACGGAACAGGGTGGGCTACGCAGTATTTT CASSYGTGWATQYF
. TRBJ2-3 TRBV19 TRBD1 TGTGCCAGTAGTGCCGGGACAGGGATGGATACGCAGTATTTT CASSAGTGMDTQYF
. TRBJ2-5 TRBV5-1 TRBD2 TGCGCCAGCAGCGTCTTACCGGGACTAGCGGGGGGTTACTTCCCACAAGAGACCCAGTACTTC CASSVLPGLAGGYFPQETQYF
. TRBJ2-1 TRBV4-1 TRBD2 TGCGCCAGCAGCCCCGAGGGACTAGCTCCCCACAATGAGCAGTTCTTC CASSPEGLAPHNEQFF
few TRBJ1-2 TRBV5-5 . TGTGCCAGCACCCTTCGTACAGGCTATGGCTACACCTTC CASTLRTGYGYTF
. TRBJ2-2 TRBV12-3/TRBV12-4 . TGTGCCAGCAGTAGTAACAGCGGGGAGCTGTTTTTT CASSSNSGELFF
many TRBJ1-3 TRBV5-1 . TGCGCCAGCAGCCTGAATTCTGGAAACACCATATATTTT CASSLNSGNTIYF
few TRBJ2-4 TRBV15 . TGTGCCACCAGCAGTCGTGGGCTAGCCAAAAACATTCAGTACTTC CATSSRGLAKNIQYF
. TRBJ2-1 TRBV5-1 TRBD1 TGCGCCAGCAGCCCGACTCCGGACAGGGCCAATGAGCAGTTCTTC CASSPTPDRANEQFF
. TRBJ2-7 TRBV5-1 . TGCGCCAGCAGCCAGGTTGCCACCTACGAGCAGTGCTTC CASSQVATYEQCF
. TRBJ1-2 TRBV20-1 TRBD1 TGCAGTGCTACGGAAACAGGGGAAATTAACTATGGCTACACCTTC CSATETGEINYGYTF
. TRBJ2-1 TRBV20-1 . TGCAGTGCACCGGACAGCTCCTACAATGAGCAGTTCTTC CSAPDSSYNEQFF
many TRBJ2-2 TRBV5-1 . TGCGCCAGCAGCTTGGACACAACTAACACCGGGGAGCTGTTTTTT CASSLDTTNTGELFF
. TRBJ2-3 TRBV20-1 TRBD2 TGCAGTGCTAGAGACCCGAGTCGGACTAGCGAAGATACGCAGTATTTT CSARDPSRTSEDTQYF
few TRBJ2-1 TRBV28 TRBD2 TGTGCCAGCAGTCCTTACCCCGGACTAGCGGGGCGGTATGAGCAGTTCTTC CASSPYPGLAGRYEQFF
. TRBJ2-3 TRBV7-9 TRBD2 TGTGCCAGCAGCTTCCCGAGCGGGGGGAGCACAGATACGCAGTATTTT CASSFPSGGSTDTQYF